This TCR beta chain was identified during a study of glioma-infiltrating T cells after dendritic cell vaccination. Background on the study: Monocyte-derived dendritic cells, cultured less than 8 days with IL-4 and GM-CSF, were pulsed with autologous tumor lysate.

Sequencing was performed with immunoSEQ multiplex PCR; in TCRdb, only in-frame clones are kept and a portion is missing. The table records fewer than 90,000 clones, around 86% of them present only once. The time point is: after dendritic cell vaccination, including at tumor progression/relapse. This clone was detected only a few times. Its antigen is undetermined. Whole-study results and caveats: Complete blood and tumor specimen sets were limited to few patients.

The source was blood, collected after dendritic cell vaccination. This TCR was recovered from a human donor with glioblastoma.

The CDR3 reads CASSIGSTSGTEAFF. The DNA of the CDR3 is TGTGCCAGTAGTATAGGATCAACTTCGGGGACTGAAGCTTTCTTT. The genes are TRBV19 and TRBJ1-1; D unresolved. Looked up from germline, CDR1 is LNHDA and CDR2 is SQIVND (reference sequence). The CDR3 spans 15 residues. Trimming shortened V by 1 base and J by 5 bases, and 14 bases separated the two germline ends.